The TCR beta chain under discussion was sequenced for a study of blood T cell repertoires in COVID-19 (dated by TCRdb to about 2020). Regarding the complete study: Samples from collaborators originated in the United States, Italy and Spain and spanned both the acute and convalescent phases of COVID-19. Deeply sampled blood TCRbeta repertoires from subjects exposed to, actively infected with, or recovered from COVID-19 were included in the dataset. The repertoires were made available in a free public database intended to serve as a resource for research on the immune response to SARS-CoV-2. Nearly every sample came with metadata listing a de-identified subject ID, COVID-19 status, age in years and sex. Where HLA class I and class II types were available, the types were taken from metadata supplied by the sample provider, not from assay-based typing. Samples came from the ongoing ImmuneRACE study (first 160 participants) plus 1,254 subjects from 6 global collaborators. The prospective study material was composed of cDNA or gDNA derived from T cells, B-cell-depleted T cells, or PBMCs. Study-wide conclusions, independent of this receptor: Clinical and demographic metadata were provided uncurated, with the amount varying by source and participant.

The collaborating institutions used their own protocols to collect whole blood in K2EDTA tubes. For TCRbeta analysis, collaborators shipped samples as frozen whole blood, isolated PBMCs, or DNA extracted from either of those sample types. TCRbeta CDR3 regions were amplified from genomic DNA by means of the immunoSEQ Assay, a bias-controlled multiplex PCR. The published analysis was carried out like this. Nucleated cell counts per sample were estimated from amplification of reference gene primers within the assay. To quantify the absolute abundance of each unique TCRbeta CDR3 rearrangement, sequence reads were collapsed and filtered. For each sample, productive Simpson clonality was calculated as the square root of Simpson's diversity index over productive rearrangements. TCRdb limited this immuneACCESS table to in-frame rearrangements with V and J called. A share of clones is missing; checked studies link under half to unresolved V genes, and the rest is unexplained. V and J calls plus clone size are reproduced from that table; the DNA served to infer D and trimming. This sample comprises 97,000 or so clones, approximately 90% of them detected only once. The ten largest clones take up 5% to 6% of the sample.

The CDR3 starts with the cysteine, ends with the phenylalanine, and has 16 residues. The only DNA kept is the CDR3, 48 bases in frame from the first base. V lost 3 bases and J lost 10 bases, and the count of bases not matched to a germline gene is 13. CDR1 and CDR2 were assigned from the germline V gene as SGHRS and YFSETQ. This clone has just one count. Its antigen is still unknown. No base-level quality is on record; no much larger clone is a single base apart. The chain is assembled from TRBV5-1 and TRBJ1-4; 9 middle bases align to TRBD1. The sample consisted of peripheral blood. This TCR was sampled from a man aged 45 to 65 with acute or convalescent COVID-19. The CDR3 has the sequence CASSSSGQGGGGKLFF. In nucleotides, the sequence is TGCGCCAGCAGCTCCTCGGGACAGGGAGGGGGAGGAAAACTGTTTTTT.